This entry features one T cell receptor (beta chain) sequence. Its antigen remains unidentified. These data originate in a study of T-cell reconstitution after alpha-beta-depleted transplantation in children. Findings and limits, study-wide: Newly made T cells mostly supplied T-cell counts and diversity one year after transplant.

CDR1 and CDR2 from the germline V gene are SNHLY and FYNNEI. Trimming removed 3 bases from V and 1 base from J, with 3 bases in between. The CDR3 has 12 residues. A TCRbeta library incorporating unique molecular identifiers was prepared. Each CDR3 protein is one row after TCRdb ran MiXCR on the PCR reads. Here the sample spans approximately 520,000 distinct CDR3 sequences, around 10% being singletons. The sequence was obtained from a female patient aged 2-10 years who had a stem cell transplant for aplastic anemia, so the T cells may come from the graft donor. The genes are TRBV2 and TRBJ1-1, with unresolved D. The specimen was PBMCs, mostly from graft donor cells, collected 180 days after TCRalphabeta/CD19-depleted stem cell transplant. CDR3 sequence (DNA): TGTGCCAGCAGTGAGGGGAACACTGAAGCTTTCTTT. It encodes CASSEGNTEAFF.